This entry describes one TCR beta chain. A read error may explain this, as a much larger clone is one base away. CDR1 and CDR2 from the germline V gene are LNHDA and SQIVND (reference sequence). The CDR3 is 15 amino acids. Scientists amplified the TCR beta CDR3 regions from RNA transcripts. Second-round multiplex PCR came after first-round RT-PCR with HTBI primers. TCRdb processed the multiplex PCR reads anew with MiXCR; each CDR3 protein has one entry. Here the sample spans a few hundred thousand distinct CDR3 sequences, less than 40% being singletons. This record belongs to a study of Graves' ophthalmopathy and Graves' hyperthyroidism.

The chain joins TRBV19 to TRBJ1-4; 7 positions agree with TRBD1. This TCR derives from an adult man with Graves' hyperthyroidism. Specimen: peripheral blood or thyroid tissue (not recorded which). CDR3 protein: CASSIDRVTNGKLFF. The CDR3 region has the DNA TGTGCCAGTAGTATCGACAGGGTAACTAATGGAAAACTGTTTTTT. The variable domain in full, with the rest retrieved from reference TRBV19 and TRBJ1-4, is DGGITQSPKYLFRKEGQNVTLSCEQNLNHDAMYWYRQDPGQGLRLIYYSQIVNDFQKGDIAEGYSVSREKKESFPLTVTSAQKNPTAFYLCASSIDRVTNGKLFFGSGTQLSVL.